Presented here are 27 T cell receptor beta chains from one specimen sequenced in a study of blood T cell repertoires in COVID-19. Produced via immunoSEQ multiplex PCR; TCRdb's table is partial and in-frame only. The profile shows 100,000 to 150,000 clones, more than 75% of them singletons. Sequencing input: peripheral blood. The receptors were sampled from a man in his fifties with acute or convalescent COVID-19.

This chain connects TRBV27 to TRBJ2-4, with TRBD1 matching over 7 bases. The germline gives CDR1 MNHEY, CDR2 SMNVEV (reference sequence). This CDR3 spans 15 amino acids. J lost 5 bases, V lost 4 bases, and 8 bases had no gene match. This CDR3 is CASSSQGLGQNIQYF. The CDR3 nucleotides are TGTGCCAGCAGTTCACAGGGGCTGGGCCAAAACATTCAGTACTTC.

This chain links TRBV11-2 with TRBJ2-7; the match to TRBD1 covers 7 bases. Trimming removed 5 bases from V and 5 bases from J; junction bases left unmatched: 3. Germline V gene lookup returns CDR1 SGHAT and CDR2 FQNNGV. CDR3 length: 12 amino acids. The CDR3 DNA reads TGTGCCAGCAGCCCACAGGGGAACGAGCAGTACTTC. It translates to CASSPQGNEQYF. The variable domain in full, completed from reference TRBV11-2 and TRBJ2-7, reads EAGVAQSPRYKIIEKRQSVAFWCNPISGHATLYWYQQILGQGPKLLIQFQNNGVVDDSQLPKDRFSAERLKGVDSTLKIQPAKLEDSAVYLCASSPQGNEQYFGPGTRLTVT.

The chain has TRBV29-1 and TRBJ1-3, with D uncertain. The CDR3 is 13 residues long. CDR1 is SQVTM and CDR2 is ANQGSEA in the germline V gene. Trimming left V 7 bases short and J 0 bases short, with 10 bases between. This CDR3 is CSASGSSGNTIYF. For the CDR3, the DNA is TGCAGCGCCTCGGGAAGCTCTGGAAACACCATATATTTT.

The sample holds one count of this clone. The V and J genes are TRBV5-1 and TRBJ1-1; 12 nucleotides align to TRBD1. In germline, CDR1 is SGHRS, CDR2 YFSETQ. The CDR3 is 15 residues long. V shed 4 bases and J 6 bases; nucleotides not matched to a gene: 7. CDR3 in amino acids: CASSDRDRGLPEAFF. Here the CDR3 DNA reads TGCGCCAGCAGCGACCGGGACAGGGGGCTTCCTGAAGCTTTCTTT.

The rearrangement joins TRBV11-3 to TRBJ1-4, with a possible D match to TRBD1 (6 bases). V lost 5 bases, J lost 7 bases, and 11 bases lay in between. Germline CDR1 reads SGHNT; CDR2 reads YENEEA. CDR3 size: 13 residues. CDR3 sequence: CASSATRGEKLFF. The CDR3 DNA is TGTGCCAGCAGCGCGACCAGGGGTGAAAAACTGTTTTTT.

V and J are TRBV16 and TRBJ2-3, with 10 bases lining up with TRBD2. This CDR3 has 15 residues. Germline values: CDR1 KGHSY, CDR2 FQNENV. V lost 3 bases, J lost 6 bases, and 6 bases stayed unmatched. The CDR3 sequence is CASSQGLASLDTQYF. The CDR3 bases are TGTGCCAGCAGCCAGGGACTAGCGTCGTTGGATACGCAGTATTTT. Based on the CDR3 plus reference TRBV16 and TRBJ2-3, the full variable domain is GEEVAQTPKHLVRGEGQKAKLYCAPIKGHSYVFWYQQVLKNEFKFLISFQNENVFDETGMPKERFSAKCLPNSPCSLEIQATKLEDSAVYFCASSQGLASLDTQYFGPGTRLTVL.

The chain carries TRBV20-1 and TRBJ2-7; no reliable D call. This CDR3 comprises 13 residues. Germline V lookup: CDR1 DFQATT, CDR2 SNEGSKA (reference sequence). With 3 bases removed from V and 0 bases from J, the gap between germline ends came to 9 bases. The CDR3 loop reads CSASSPNSYEQYF. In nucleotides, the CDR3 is TGCAGTGCTAGTAGCCCGAACTCCTACGAGCAGTACTTC.

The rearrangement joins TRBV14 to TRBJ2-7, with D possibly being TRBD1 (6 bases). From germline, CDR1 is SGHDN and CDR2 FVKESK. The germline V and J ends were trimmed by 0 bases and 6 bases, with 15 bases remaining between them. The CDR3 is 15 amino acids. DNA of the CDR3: TGTGCCAGCAGCCAAGATGTGACAGGTACGGGCGAGCAGTACTTC. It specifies CASSQDVTGTGEQYF. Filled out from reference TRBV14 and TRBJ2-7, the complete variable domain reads EAGVTQFPSHSVIEKGQTVTLRCDPISGHDNLYWYRRVMGKEIKFLLHFVKESKQDESGMPNNRFLAERTGGTYSTLKVQPAELEDSGVYFCASSQDVTGTGEQYFGPGTRLTVT.

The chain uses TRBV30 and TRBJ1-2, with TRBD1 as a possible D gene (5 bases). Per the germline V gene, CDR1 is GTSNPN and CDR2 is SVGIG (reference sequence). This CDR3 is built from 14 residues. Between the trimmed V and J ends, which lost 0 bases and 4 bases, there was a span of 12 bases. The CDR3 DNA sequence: TGTGCCTGGAGTGTAACAGGTCTGAGCTATGGCTACACCTTC. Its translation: CAWSVTGLSYGYTF. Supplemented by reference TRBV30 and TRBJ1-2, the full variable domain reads SQTIHQWPATLVQPVGSPLSLECTVEGTSNPNLYWYRQAAGRGLQLLFYSVGIGQISSEVPQNLSASRPQDRQFILSSKKLLLSDSGFYLCAWSVTGLSYGYTFGSGTRLTVV.

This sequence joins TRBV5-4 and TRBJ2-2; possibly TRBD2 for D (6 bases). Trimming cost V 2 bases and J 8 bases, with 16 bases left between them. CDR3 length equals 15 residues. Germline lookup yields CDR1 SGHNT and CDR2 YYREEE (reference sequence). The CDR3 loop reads CASSLPSVAGGELFF. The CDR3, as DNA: TGTGCCAGCAGCTTACCTAGCGTCGCAGGTGGGGAGCTGTTTTTT.

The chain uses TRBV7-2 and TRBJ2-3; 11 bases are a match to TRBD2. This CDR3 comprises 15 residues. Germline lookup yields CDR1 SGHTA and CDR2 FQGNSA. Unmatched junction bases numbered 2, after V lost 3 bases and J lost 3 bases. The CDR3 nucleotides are TGTGCCAGCAGCTTCTCTAGCGGGAGGACAGATACGCAGTATTTT. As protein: CASSFSSGRTDTQYF.

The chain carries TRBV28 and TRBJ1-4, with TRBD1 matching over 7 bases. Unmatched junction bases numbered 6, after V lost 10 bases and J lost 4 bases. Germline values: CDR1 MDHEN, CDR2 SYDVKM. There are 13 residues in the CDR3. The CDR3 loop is CAIRGQNNEKLFF. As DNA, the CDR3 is TGTGCCATCCGGGGACAGAATAATGAAAAACTGTTTTTT.

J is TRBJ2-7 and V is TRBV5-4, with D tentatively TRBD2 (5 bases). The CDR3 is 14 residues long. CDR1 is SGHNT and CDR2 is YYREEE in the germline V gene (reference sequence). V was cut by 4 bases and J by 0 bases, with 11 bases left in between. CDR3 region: CASSTGSSSYEQYF. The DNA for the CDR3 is TGTGCCAGCAGCACGGGATCCTCCTCCTACGAGCAGTACTTC.

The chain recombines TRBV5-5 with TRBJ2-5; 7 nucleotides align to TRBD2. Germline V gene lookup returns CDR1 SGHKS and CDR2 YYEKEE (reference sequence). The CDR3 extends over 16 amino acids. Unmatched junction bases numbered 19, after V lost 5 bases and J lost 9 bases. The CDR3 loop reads CASSYVLAREEKPQYF. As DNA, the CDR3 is TGTGCCAGCAGTTACGTACTAGCGAGAGAAGAGAAGCCCCAGTACTTC.

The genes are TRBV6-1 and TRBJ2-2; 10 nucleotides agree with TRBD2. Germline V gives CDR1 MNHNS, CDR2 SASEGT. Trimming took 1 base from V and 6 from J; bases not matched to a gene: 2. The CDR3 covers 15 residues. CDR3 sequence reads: CASSEGAGGPGELFF. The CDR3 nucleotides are TGTGCCAGCAGTGAAGGAGCGGGAGGGCCCGGGGAGCTGTTTTTT.

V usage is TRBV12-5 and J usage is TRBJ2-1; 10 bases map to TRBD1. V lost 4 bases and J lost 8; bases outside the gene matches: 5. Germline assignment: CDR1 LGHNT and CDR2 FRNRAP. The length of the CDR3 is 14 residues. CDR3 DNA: TGTGCTAGTGGTTCACGACAGGGGGCGTATGAGCAGTTCTTC. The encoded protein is CASGSRQGAYEQFF.

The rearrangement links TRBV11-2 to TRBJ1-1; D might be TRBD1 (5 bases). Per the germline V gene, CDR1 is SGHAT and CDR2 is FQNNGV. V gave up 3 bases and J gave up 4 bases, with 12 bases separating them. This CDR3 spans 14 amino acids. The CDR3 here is CASSFTVGVTEAFF. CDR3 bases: TGTGCCAGCAGCTTTACCGTAGGGGTCACTGAAGCTTTCTTT.

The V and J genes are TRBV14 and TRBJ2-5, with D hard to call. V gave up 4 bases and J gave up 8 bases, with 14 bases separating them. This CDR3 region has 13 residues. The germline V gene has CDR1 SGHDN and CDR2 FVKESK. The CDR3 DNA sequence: TGTGCCAGCAGCCTGGTTCGGAGCGTTACCCAGTACTTC. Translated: CASSLVRSVTQYF.

CDR3 nucleotides: TGTGCCAGTAGTATAGAGGGCCCCGGGCCCCAGCATTTT. Translated, it gives CASSIEGPGPQHF. The V call is TRBV19, the J call TRBJ1-5; D is ambiguous. The V end lost 0 bases, the J end lost 9 bases, and 9 bases lay between the germline ends. Germline V gives CDR1 LNHDA, CDR2 SQIVND (reference sequence). The CDR3 is 13 amino acids.

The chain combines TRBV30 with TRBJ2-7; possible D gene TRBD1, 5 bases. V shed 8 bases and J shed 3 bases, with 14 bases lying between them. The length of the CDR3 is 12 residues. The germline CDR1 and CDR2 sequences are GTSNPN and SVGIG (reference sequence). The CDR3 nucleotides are TGTGCCCAGGGAAGGATGAACTACGAGCAGTACTTC. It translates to CAQGRMNYEQYF. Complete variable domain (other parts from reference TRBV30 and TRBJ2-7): SQTIHQWPATLVQPVGSPLSLECTVEGTSNPNLYWYRQAAGRGLQLLFYSVGIGQISSEVPQNLSASRPQDRQFILSSKKLLLSDSGFYLCAQGRMNYEQYFGPGTRLTVT.

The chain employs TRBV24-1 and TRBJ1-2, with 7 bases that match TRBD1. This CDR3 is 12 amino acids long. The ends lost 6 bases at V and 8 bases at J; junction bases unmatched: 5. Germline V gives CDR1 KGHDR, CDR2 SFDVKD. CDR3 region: CATSMTGIGYTF. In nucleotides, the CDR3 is TGTGCCACCAGTATGACAGGGATCGGCTACACCTTC.

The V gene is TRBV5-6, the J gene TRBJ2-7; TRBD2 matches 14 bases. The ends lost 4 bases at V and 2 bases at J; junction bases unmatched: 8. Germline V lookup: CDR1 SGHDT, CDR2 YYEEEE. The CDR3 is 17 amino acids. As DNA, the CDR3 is TGTGCCAGCAGCGACAGGACTAGCGGGAGGTATCCCTACGAGCAGTACTTC. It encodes CASSDRTSGRYPYEQYF.

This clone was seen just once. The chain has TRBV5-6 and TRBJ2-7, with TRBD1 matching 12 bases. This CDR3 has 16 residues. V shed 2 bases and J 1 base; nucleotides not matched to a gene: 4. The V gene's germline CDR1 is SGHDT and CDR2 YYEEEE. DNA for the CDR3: TGTGCCAGCAGCTTCTGGGGACAGGGGGCATCCTACGAGCAGTACTTC. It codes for CASSFWGQGASYEQYF.

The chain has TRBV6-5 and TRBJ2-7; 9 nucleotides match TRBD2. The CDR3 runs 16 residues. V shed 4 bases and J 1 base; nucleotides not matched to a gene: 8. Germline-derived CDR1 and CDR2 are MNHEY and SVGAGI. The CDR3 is CASSSLGLANSYEQYF. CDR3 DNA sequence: TGTGCCAGCAGTTCTTTAGGACTAGCGAATTCCTACGAGCAGTACTTC.

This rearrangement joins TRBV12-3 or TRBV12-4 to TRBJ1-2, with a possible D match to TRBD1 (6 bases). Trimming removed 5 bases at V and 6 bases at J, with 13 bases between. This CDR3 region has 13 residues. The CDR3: CASSTTGTHGYTF. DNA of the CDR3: TGTGCCAGCAGTACAACCGGGACACATGGCTACACCTTC.

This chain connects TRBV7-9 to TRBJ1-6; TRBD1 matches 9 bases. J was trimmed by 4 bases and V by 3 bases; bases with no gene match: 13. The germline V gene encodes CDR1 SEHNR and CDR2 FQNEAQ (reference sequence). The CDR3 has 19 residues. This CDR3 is CASSLSRTGGNSYNSPLHF. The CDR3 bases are TGTGCCAGCAGCTTGTCCAGAACAGGGGGCAACAGTTATAATTCACCCCTCCACTTT.

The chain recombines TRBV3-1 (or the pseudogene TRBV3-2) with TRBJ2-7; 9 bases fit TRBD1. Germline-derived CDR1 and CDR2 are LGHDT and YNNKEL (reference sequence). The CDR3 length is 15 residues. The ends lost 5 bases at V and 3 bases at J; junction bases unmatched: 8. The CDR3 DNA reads TGTGCCAGCAGCTTACCGGGACAGGGTTTCTACGAGCAGTACTTC. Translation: CASSLPGQGFYEQYF.